Reported below is one TCR beta chain. As yet, its antigen is unknown. TCR sequencing covered a few patients who responded to pembrolizumab. Trimming shortened V by 6 bases and J by 11 bases, and 22 bases separated the two germline ends. The CDR3 is 14 amino acids. Germline assignment: CDR1 MNHEY and CDR2 SMNVEV (reference sequence). This sample was taken from a study of PD-1 blockade in mismatch repair-deficient tumors. On the study more broadly: All were previously treated, progressing patients with eleven to twelve mismatch repair-deficient cancer types.

The study, taken as a whole, reports: Tumor-resident clones, often undetectable pretreatment in blood, expanded then contracted after pembrolizumab.

TCRdb keeps only in-frame clones here, not all; method: immunoSEQ multiplex PCR. The sample has more than 15,000 clones; about four fifths are singletons. This chain joins TRBV27 and TRBJ1-1; weak D call: TRBD1 (5 bases). This sequence was found in an adult with mismatch repair-deficient cancer. Sample: PBMCs, taken 4 weeks after starting pembrolizumab. The CDR3 DNA follows: TGTGCCAGCAGCCTAAAACCCGCAGGGCTGCGTGCTTTCTTT. Protein product: CASSLKPAGLRAFF.